This TCR beta chain derives from a study of T-cell reconstitution after alpha-beta-depleted transplantation in children. The germline CDR1 and CDR2 sequences are MNHEY and SVGEGT. V trimming: 7 bases; J trimming: 1 base; junction bases outside the gene matches: 11. The CDR3 covers 17 residues. For TCRbeta, the library was prepared with unique molecular identifiers. MiXCR was run by TCRdb on the PCR reads, yielding one entry per CDR3 protein. This table has 300,000 to 350,000 distinct CDR3 sequences, around 25% appearing once. The sample consisted of PBMCs, mostly from graft donor cells, taken 180 days after TCRalphabeta/CD19-depleted stem cell transplant. The receptor's source is a male patient younger than 18 who had a stem cell transplant for acute lymphoblastic leukemia, so the T cells may come from the graft donor. The J gene is TRBJ2-7, the V gene TRBV6-2 or TRBV6-3, with 12 bases matching TRBD2. The CDR3 is CASTQRGLAGGSYEQYF. CDR3 coding DNA: TGTGCCAGCACGCAACGCGGGCTAGCGGGAGGGTCCTACGAGCAGTACTTC.